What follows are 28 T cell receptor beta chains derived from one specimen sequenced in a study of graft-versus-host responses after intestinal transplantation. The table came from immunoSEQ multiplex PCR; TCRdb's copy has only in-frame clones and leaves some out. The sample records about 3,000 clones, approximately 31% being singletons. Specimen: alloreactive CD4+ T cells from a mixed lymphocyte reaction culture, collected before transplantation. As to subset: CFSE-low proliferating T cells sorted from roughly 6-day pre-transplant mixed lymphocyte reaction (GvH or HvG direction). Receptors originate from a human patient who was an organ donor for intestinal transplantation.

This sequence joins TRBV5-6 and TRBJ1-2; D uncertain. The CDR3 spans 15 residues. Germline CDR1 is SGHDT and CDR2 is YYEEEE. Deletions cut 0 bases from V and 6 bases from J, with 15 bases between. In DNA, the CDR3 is TGTGCCAGCAGCTTGGCACTGCTAATCACAAATGGCTACACCTTC. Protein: CASSLALLITNGYTF.

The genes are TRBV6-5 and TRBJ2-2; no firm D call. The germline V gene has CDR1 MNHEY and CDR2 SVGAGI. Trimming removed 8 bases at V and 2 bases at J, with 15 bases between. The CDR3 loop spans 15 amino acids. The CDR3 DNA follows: TGTGCCAGCGCCTTTTGGCTACCAAACACCGGGGAGCTGTTTTTT. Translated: CASAFWLPNTGELFF.

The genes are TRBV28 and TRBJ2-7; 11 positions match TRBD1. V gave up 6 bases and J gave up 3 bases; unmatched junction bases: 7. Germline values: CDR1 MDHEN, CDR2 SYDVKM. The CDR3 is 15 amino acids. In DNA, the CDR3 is TGTGCCAGCAGCCTTCCGGGACAGGGGGTCTACGAGCAGTACTTC. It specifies CASSLPGQGVYEQYF.

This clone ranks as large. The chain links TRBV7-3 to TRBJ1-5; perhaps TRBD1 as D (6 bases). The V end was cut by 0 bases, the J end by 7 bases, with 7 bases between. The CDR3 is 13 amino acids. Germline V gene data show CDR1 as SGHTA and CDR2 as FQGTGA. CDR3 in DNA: TGTGCCAGCAGCTTAACAGGGGGGCAGCCCCAGCATTTT. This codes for CASSLTGGQPQHF.

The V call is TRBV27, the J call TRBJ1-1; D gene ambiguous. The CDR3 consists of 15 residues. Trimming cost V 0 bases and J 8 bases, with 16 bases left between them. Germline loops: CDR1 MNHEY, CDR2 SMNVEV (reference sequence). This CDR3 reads CASSLSPRLGAEAFF. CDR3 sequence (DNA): TGTGCCAGCAGTTTATCCCCCAGGTTGGGCGCGGAAGCTTTCTTT.

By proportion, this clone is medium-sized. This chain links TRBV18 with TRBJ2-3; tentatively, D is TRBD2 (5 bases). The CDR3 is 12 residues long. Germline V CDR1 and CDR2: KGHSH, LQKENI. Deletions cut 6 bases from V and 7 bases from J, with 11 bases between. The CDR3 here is CASSLGEYTQYF. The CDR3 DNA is TGTGCCAGCTCCCTCGGGGAGTATACGCAGTATTTT. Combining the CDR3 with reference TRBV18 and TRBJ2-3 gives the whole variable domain NAGVMQNPRHLVRRRGQEARLRCSPMKGHSHVYWYRQLPEEGLKFMVYLQKENIIDESGMPKERFSAEFPKEGPSILRIQQVVRGDSAAYFCASSLGEYTQYFGPGTRLTVL.

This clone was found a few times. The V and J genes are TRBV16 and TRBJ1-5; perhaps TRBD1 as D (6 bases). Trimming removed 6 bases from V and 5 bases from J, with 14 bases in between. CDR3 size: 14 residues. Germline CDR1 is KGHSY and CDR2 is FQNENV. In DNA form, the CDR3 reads TGTGCCAGCAGTCGGGACACCGGGTATCAGCCCCAGCATTTT. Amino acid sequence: CASSRDTGYQPQHF.

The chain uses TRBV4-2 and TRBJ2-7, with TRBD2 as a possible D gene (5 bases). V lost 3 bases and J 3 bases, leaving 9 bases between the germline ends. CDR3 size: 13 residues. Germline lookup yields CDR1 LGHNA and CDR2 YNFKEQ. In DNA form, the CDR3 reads TGTGCCAGCAGCCAGTTGGCGGGCTACGAGCAGTACTTC. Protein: CASSQLAGYEQYF.

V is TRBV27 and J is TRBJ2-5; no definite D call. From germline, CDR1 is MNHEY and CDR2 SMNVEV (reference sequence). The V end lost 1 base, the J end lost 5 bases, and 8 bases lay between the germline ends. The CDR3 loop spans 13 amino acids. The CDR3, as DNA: TGTGCCAGCAGTTTATTCACCCGGGAGACCCAGTACTTC. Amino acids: CASSLFTRETQYF.

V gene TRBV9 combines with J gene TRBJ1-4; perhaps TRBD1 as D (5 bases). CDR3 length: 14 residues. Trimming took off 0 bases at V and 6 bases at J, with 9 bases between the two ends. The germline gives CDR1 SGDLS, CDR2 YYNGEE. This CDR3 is CASSVDGGYEKLFF. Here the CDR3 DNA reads TGTGCCAGCAGCGTAGATGGGGGGTATGAAAAACTGTTTTTT.

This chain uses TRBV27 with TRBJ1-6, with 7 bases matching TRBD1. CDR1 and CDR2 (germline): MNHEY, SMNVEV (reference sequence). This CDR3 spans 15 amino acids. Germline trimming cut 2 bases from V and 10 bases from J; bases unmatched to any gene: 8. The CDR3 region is CASSLGGQGGSPLHF. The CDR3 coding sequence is TGTGCCAGCAGTTTAGGGGGGCAGGGGGGATCACCCCTCCACTTT.

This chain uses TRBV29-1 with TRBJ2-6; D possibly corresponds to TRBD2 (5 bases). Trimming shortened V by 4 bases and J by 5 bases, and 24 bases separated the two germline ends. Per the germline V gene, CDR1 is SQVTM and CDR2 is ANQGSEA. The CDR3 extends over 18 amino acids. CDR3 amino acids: CSVAFRLSIQSRANVLTF. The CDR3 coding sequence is TGCAGCGTTGCTTTTCGACTAAGCATACAAAGTCGGGCCAACGTCCTGACTTTC. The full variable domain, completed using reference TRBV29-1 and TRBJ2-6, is SAVISQKPSRDICQRGTSLTIQCQVDSQVTMMFWYRQQPGQSLTLIATANQGSEATYESGFVIDKFPISRPNLTFSTLTVSNMSPEDSSIYLCSVAFRLSIQSRANVLTFGAGSRLTVL.

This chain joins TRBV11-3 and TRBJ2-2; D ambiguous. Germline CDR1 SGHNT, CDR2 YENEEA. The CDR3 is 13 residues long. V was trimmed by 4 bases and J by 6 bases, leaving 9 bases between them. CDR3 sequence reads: CASSYTRPGELFF. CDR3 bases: TGTGCCAGCAGCTATACCCGGCCCGGGGAGCTGTTTTTT.

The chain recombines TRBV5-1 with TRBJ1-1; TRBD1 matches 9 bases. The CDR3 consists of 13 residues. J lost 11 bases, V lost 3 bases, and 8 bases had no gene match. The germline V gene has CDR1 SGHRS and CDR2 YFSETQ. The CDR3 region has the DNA TGCGCCAGCAGCTCCCTATCGGGGACAGGGGCTTTCTTT. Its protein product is CASSSLSGTGAFF.

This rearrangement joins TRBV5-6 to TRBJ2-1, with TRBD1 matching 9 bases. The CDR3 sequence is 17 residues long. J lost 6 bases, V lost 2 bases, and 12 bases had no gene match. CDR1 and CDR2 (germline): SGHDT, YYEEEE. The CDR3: CASSFSGTGWSRNEQFF. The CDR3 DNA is TGTGCCAGCAGCTTCTCCGGGACAGGGTGGTCACGCAATGAGCAGTTCTTC.

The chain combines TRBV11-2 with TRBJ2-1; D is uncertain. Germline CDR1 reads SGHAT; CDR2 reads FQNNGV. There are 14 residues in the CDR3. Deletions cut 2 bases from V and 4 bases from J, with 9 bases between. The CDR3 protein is CASSLFGSYNEQFF. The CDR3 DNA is TGTGCCAGCAGCTTATTCGGGTCTTACAATGAGCAGTTCTTC.

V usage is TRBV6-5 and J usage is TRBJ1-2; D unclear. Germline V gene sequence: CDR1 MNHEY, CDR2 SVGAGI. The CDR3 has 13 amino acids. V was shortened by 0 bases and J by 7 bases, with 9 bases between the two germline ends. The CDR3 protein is CASSYSGGLGYTF. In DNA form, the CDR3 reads TGTGCCAGCAGTTACTCGGGAGGGCTTGGCTACACCTTC.

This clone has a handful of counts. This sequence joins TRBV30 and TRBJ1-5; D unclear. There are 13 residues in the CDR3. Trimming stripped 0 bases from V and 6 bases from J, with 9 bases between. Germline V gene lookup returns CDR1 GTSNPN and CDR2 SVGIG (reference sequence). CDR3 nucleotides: TGTGCCTGGAGTGTAAATCAAGGTCAGCCCCAGCATTTT. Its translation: CAWSVNQGQPQHF.

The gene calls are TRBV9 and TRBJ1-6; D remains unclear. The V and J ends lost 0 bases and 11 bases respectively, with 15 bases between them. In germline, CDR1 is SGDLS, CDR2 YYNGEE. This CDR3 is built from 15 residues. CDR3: CASSVEASTKTPLHF. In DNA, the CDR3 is TGTGCCAGCAGCGTAGAGGCTTCTACCAAAACACCCCTCCACTTT.

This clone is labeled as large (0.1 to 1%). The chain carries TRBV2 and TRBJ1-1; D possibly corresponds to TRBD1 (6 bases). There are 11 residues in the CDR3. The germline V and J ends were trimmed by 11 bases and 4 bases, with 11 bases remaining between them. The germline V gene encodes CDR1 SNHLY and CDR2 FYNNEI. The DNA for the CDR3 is TGTGCCCTTACAGGGTTCACTGAAGCTTTCTTT. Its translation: CALTGFTEAFF.

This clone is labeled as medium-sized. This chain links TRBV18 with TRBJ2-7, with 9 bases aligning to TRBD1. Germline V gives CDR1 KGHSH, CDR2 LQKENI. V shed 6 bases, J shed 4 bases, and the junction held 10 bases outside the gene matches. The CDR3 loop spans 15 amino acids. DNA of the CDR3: TGTGCCAGCTCGCCGGGACAGGGTGGGGTATACGAGCAGTACTTC. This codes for CASSPGQGGVYEQYF.

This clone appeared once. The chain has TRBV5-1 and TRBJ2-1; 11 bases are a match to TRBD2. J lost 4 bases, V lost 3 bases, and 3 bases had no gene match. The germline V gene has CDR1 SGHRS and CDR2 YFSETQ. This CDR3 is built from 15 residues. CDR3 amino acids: CASSSSGGTYNEQFF. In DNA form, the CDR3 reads TGCGCCAGCAGCTCTAGCGGGGGGACTTACAATGAGCAGTTCTTC.

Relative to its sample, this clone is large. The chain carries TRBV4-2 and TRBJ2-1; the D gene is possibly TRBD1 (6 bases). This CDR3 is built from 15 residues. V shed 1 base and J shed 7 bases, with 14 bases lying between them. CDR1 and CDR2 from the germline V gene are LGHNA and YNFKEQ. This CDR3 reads CASSQVEGGTNEQFF. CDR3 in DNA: TGTGCCAGCAGCCAAGTGGAAGGGGGAACGAATGAGCAGTTCTTC.

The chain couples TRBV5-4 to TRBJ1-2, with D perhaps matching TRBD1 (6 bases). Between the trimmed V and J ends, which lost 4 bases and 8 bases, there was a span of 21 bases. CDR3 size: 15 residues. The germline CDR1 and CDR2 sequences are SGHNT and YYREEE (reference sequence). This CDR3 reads CASSGSGRGDGGYTF. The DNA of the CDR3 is TGTGCCAGCAGCGGGAGCGGCAGGGGCGACGGCGGCTACACCTTC.

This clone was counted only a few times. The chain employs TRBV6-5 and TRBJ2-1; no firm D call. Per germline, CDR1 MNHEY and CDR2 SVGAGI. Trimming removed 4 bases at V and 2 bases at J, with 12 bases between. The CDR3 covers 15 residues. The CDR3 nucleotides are TGTGCCAGCAGTTCTTCACATGGAGCCTACAATGAGCAGTTCTTC. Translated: CASSSSHGAYNEQFF.

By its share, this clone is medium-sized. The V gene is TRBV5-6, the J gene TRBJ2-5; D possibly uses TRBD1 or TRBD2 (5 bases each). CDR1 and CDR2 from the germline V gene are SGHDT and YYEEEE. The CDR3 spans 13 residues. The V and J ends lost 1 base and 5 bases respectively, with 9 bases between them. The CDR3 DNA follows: TGTGCCAGCAGCTTGCGGGGCCCTGAGACCCAGTACTTC. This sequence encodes CASSLRGPETQYF.

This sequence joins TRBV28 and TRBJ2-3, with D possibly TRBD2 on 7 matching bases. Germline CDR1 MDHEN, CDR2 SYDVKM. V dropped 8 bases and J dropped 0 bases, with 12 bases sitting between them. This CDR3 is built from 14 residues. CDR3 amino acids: CASGGRGSTDTQYF. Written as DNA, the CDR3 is TGTGCCAGCGGGGGGCGGGGGAGCACAGATACGCAGTATTTT.

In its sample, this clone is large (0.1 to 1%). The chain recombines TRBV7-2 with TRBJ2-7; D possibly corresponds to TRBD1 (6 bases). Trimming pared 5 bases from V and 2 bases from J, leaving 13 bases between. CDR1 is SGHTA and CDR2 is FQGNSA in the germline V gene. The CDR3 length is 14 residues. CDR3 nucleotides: TGTGCCAGCAGCGCACAGGGTGGCCCCTACGAGCAGTACTTC. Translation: CASSAQGGPYEQYF.